This record covers a single T cell receptor beta chain. Other DNA sequences within the sample encode an identical CDR3. The data stem from a study of blood T cell repertoires in COVID-19. Study-level information: The United States, Italy and Spain were the sources of the acute and convalescent COVID-19 samples. Sources were T cells, B-cell-depleted T cells, or PBMCs; the material itself was cDNA or gDNA.

Authors' analysis steps: Amplification from reference gene primers served as the basis for estimated nucleated cell counts. The assay was immunoSEQ multiplex PCR, and TCRdb's table has in-frame clones only and misses some. That table furnishes V, J and clone size, whereas the DNA furnished D and trimming. The sample includes approximately 180,000 clones, around 80% seen only once; the top ten take more than 7.5%. Germline lookup yields CDR1 LGHDT and CDR2 YNNKEL (reference sequence). Deletions cut 1 base from V and 6 bases from J, with 7 bases between. This CDR3 is built from 14 residues. The receptor was isolated from a woman aged 70-85 years with acute or convalescent COVID-19. Specimen: peripheral blood. The chain has TRBV3-1 (or the pseudogene TRBV3-2) and TRBJ1-6; D gene unclear. CDR3 sequence reads: CASSQGRSNSPLHF. The CDR3 DNA is TGTGCCAGCAGCCAAGGAAGGAGTAATTCACCCCTCCACTTT.